These 20 T cell receptor beta chains were sequenced from one sample in a study of shared clonotypes between healthy human individuals. Produced via immunoSEQ multiplex PCR; TCRdb's table is partial and in-frame only. The table records more than 400,000 clones, approximately 95% of them present only once. The material sequenced was naive CD4+ T cells sorted from blood. Noted subset: CD45RA+ positively selected. These TCRs come from a woman aged 30 to 39 in good health.

Points on this clone: Other DNA sequences in this specimen translate into the identical CDR3. The chain couples TRBV5-5 to TRBJ2-7; TRBD2 might be the D (5 bases). Looked up from germline, CDR1 is SGHKS and CDR2 is YYEKEE (reference sequence). CDR3 length: 12 residues. Trimming stripped 4 bases from V and 1 base from J, with 6 bases between. The CDR3 loop reads CASSRDSYEQYF. The DNA for the CDR3 is TGTGCCAGCAGCCGGGATTCCTACGAGCAGTACTTC.

The rearrangement uses TRBV27 and TRBJ2-5; no definite D call. CDR3 length equals 13 residues. Germline-derived CDR1 and CDR2 are MNHEY and SMNVEV (reference sequence). The V end lost 2 bases, the J end lost 1 base, and 5 bases lay between the germline ends. CDR3 coding DNA: TGTGCCAGCAGTTTAACCCGCCAAGAGACCCAGTACTTC. This codes for CASSLTRQETQYF.

The V and J genes are TRBV5-1 and TRBJ1-2; TRBD1 matches at 8 bases. CDR1 and CDR2 (germline): SGHRS, YFSETQ. The CDR3 runs 13 residues. V trimming: 4 bases; J trimming: 8 bases; junction bases outside the gene matches: 7. This chain's CDR3 is CASSRGQAGGYTF. CDR3 coding DNA: TGCGCCAGCAGCCGGGGACAGGCGGGGGGCTACACCTTC.

V usage is TRBV27 and J usage is TRBJ2-7, with TRBD2 identical over 11 bases. Germline V gene sequence: CDR1 MNHEY, CDR2 SMNVEV (reference sequence). The CDR3 length is 15 residues. V gave up 4 bases and J gave up 2 bases; unmatched junction bases: 4. The CDR3 loop is CASSSGTSGTYEQYF. The CDR3, as DNA: TGTGCCAGCAGTTCTGGGACTAGCGGTACCTACGAGCAGTACTTC.

The V gene is TRBV9, the J gene TRBJ2-7, with a possible D match to TRBD2 (6 bases). The V gene lost 0 bases and the J gene lost 4 bases, with 11 bases spanning the gap. The germline gives CDR1 SGDLS, CDR2 YYNGEE. The length of the CDR3 is 14 residues. CDR3 amino acids: CASSVDVGGYEQYF. Written as DNA, the CDR3 is TGTGCCAGCAGCGTAGACGTGGGGGGATACGAGCAGTACTTC. The whole variable domain, filled in from reference TRBV9 and TRBJ2-7, reads DSGVTQTPKHLITATGQRVTLRCSPRSGDLSVYWYQQSLDQGLQFLIQYYNGEERAKGNILERFSAQQFPDLHSELNLSSLELGDSALYFCASSVDVGGYEQYFGPGTRLTVT.

A single count supports this clone. One end of the junction varies from germline; a read error may be responsible. The gene calls are TRBV11-2 and TRBJ2-7; the D gene is possibly TRBD2 (6 bases). Germline CDR1 is SGHAT and CDR2 is FQNNGV. The CDR3 totals 11 residues. The CDR3 DNA is TGTGCCAGCAGCTTCCAGCGGGTCGCGGACTTC. Translation: CASSFQRVADF.

This clone was counted once. The chain employs TRBV9 and TRBJ2-1, with TRBD2 as a possible D gene (6 bases). Germline CDR1 reads SGDLS; CDR2 reads YYNGEE. The CDR3 has 15 amino acids. With 4 bases removed from V and 0 bases from J, the gap between germline ends came to 11 bases. DNA for the CDR3: TGTGCCAGCAGCTCGGGACTCAGCTCCTACAATGAGCAGTTCTTC. Translation: CASSSGLSSYNEQFF.

This clone showed up just once. The genes are TRBV10-2 and TRBJ2-1; no clear D. The CDR3 extends over 14 amino acids. Trimming shortened V by 4 bases and J by 1 base, and 8 bases separated the two germline ends. The germline V gene has CDR1 WSHSY and CDR2 SAAADI. Written as DNA, the CDR3 is TGCGCCAGCAGTGTGGAGTATTCCTACAATGAGCAGTTCTTC. Translating gives CASSVEYSYNEQFF.

The chain is built from TRBV7-9 and TRBJ2-6, with D possibly TRBD1 on 5 matching bases. V was pared by 5 bases and J by 4 bases, with 15 bases between. The CDR3 runs 16 residues. Germline V lookup: CDR1 SEHNR, CDR2 FQNEAQ (reference sequence). CDR3 residues: CASSKVTGSGANVLTF. In DNA, the CDR3 is TGTGCCAGCAGCAAAGTAACAGGTTCCGGGGCCAACGTCCTGACTTTC.

This clone was counted once. The J gene is TRBJ2-7, the V gene TRBV7-9; weak D call: TRBD2 (5 bases). This CDR3 is 14 amino acids long. From germline, CDR1 is SEHNR and CDR2 FQNEAQ (reference sequence). The germline V and J ends were trimmed by 5 bases and 5 bases, with 16 bases remaining between them. CDR3 in amino acids: CASSPEAEENEQYF. The CDR3 nucleotides are TGTGCCAGCAGCCCCGAAGCGGAGGAGAACGAGCAGTACTTC.

This clone was observed once. J is TRBJ1-5 and V is TRBV19; a weak D match, TRBD1 (6 bases). The CDR3 contains 16 residues. The germline V and J ends were trimmed by 4 bases and 7 bases, with 20 bases remaining between them. CDR1 is LNHDA, CDR2 SQIVND, per germline (reference sequence). Here the CDR3 DNA reads TGTGCCAGTAGTAATCGATATTACAGGGTCCACCAGCCCCAGCATTTT. Amino acid sequence: CASSNRYYRVHQPQHF. Full variable domain (remainder filled in from reference TRBV19 and TRBJ1-5): DGGITQSPKYLFRKEGQNVTLSCEQNLNHDAMYWYRQDPGQGLRLIYYSQIVNDFQKGDIAEGYSVSREKKESFPLTVTSAQKNPTAFYLCASSNRYYRVHQPQHFGDGTRLSIL.

The gene calls are TRBV2 and TRBJ2-2; D is unresolved. Trimming removed 2 bases at V and 6 bases at J, with 4 bases between. This CDR3 is built from 12 residues. The germline V gene has CDR1 SNHLY and CDR2 FYNNEI. CDR3 in amino acids: CASSERAGELFF. CDR3 DNA sequence: TGTGCCAGCAGTGAAAGGGCCGGGGAGCTGTTTTTT.

This clone was found once. The chain is built from TRBV5-1 and TRBJ2-1; D call uncertain. Germline V lookup: CDR1 SGHRS, CDR2 YFSETQ. The V end was cut by 0 bases, the J end by 3 bases, with 13 bases between. This CDR3 spans 16 amino acids. The chain's CDR3 is CASSLAEVSYYNEQFF. CDR3 in DNA: TGCGCCAGCAGCTTGGCCGAGGTCTCCTACTACAATGAGCAGTTCTTC.

This chain links TRBV4-1 with TRBJ1-4; TRBD1 might be the D (5 bases). V shed 1 base and J shed 5 bases, with 11 bases lying between them. This CDR3 is 15 amino acids long. Germline lookup yields CDR1 MGHRA and CDR2 YSYEKL. CDR3 residues: CASSQVVTGNEKLFF. The DNA of the CDR3 is TGCGCCAGCAGCCAAGTCGTAACAGGAAATGAAAAACTGTTTTTT.

V is TRBV29-1 and J is TRBJ1-2, with 7 positions matching TRBD1. Germline loops: CDR1 SQVTM, CDR2 ANQGSEA. The CDR3 loop spans 13 amino acids. V dropped 1 base and J dropped 4; count of bases not matched to a gene: 3. The chain's CDR3 is CSVEGAGGYGYTF. CDR3 bases: TGCAGCGTTGAAGGAGCAGGGGGCTATGGCTACACCTTC.

Here the CDR3 reads CSVEGDRGGTDTQYF. Here the CDR3 DNA reads TGCAGCGTTGAAGGGGACAGGGGAGGCACAGATACGCAGTATTTT. The rearrangement links TRBV29-1 to TRBJ2-3; 10 nucleotides agree with TRBD1. The CDR3 runs to 15 residues. Germline-derived CDR1 and CDR2 are SQVTM and ANQGSEA. J was trimmed by 1 base and V by 1 base; bases with no gene match: 2.

V is TRBV1 and J is TRBJ2-3; the table assigns TRBD2, which was not confirmed against the DNA. TRBV1 has pseudogene status. This CDR3 is 14 amino acids long. The CDR3 is CTSSRTSGGATQYF. CDR3 sequence (DNA): TGCACCAGCAGCCGCACGTCGGGGGGCGCTACGCAGTATTTT.

The chain couples TRBV5-4 to TRBJ2-7; D not certain. The CDR3 covers 12 residues. V was pared by 2 bases and J by 1 base, with 4 bases between. Germline CDR1 reads SGHNT; CDR2 reads YYREEE (reference sequence). CDR3 in DNA: TGTGCCAGCAGCTTTATATCCTACGAGCAGTACTTC. The encoded protein is CASSFISYEQYF.

Here the CDR3 reads CASRHRDRNNEQFF. In nucleotides, the CDR3 is TGTGCCAGCAGACACCGGGACAGAAACAATGAGCAGTTCTTC. The chain couples TRBV6-5 to TRBJ2-1; 7 nucleotides match TRBD1. The CDR3 is made up of 14 amino acids. The V segment lost 6 bases and the J segment 5 bases; nucleotides outside the gene matches: 7. CDR1 is MNHEY and CDR2 is SVGAGI in the germline V gene.

The CDR3 DNA reads TGTGCCAGCAGCTCCCCCGCCGGGACCGCAAGCTCCTACGAGCAGTACTTC. Encoded protein: CASSSPAGTASSYEQYF. The chain couples TRBV11-2 to TRBJ2-7, with D possibly being TRBD1 or TRBD2 (5 bases each). Between the trimmed V and J ends, which lost 4 bases and 0 bases, there was a span of 19 bases. Germline V lookup: CDR1 SGHAT, CDR2 FQNNGV. The CDR3 totals 17 residues.